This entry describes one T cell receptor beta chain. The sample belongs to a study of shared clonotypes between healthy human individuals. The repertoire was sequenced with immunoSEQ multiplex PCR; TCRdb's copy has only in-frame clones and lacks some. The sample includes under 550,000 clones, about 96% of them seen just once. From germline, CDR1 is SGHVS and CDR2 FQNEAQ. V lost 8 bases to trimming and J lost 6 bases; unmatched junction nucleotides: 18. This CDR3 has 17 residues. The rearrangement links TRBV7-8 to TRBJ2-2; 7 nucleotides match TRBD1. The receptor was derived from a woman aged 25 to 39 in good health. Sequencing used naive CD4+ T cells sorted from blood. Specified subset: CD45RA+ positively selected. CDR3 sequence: CASGQGTAYVRAGELFF. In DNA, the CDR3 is TGTGCCAGCGGCCAAGGGACAGCTTATGTTAGGGCCGGGGAGCTGTTTTTT.